These 7 T cell receptor beta chains were all obtained from the same sample, sequenced in a study of beta chain features in type 1 diabetes. Since all of the isolated RNA was reverse transcribed, expressed TCRB transcripts were what got sequenced. TCRdb keeps only in-frame clones here, not all; method: immunoSEQ multiplex PCR. The sample gives approximately 200,000 clones, 9.6% of which show up once; around 0.031% is in the top ten. The material sequenced was naive CD4+ T cells from blood. These receptors were obtained from a young woman in good health.

This clone turned up a few times. The chain uses TRBV7-2 and TRBJ1-2; D not certain. Trimming shortened V by 9 bases and J by 8 bases, and 16 bases separated the two germline ends. This CDR3 comprises 12 residues. Germline CDR1 is SGHTA and CDR2 is FQGNSA. The CDR3 DNA reads TGTGCCAGTCTTTTGCGGCCACGGGGCTACACCTTC. Translation: CASLLRPRGYTF.

The chain has TRBV6-1 and TRBJ1-5; the D gene is possibly TRBD1 (5 bases). Deletions cut 7 bases from V and 2 bases from J, with 15 bases between. The germline gives CDR1 MNHNS, CDR2 SASEGT. CDR3 size: 15 residues. CDR3 sequence (DNA): TGTGCCAGCATCCCCCCGCAACAGGGCAATCAGCCCCAGCATTTT. This translates into CASIPPQQGNQPQHF.

This clone was counted between two and nine times. This chain joins TRBV5-4 and TRBJ2-7; 13 nucleotides line up with TRBD2. The CDR3 is made up of 14 amino acids. Germline V CDR1 and CDR2: SGHNT, YYREEE (reference sequence). Germline trimming cut 6 bases from V and 6 bases from J; bases unmatched to any gene: 6. The CDR3 region is CASTSRTSGGEQYF. The CDR3 DNA reads TGTGCCAGCACCTCCAGGACTAGCGGGGGCGAGCAGTACTTC.

The chain's CDR3 is CASRSSTGMNTEAFF. In DNA form, the CDR3 reads TGCGCCAGCAGGTCCTCAACAGGGATGAACACTGAAGCTTTCTTT. J is TRBJ1-1 and V is TRBV5-1; maybe TRBD1 (6 bases). Germline V CDR1 and CDR2: SGHRS, YFSETQ. Trimming cost V 5 bases and J 0 bases, with 14 bases left between them. The CDR3 spans 15 residues.

This clone has just a few counts. V and J are TRBV5-4 and TRBJ2-3; 9 bases fit TRBD1. CDR1 is SGHNT, CDR2 YYREEE, per germline (reference sequence). This CDR3 contains 17 residues. V shed 4 bases and J 5 bases; nucleotides not matched to a gene: 14. The CDR3 protein is CASSKTIGQGREDTQYF. In nucleotides, the CDR3 is TGTGCCAGCAGCAAGACGATCGGACAGGGGCGGGAAGATACGCAGTATTTT.

The chain couples TRBV5-1 to TRBJ1-2; 7 bases are a match to TRBD1. V trimming: 7 bases; J trimming: 1 base; junction bases outside the gene matches: 7. Germline V gene lookup returns CDR1 SGHRS and CDR2 YFSETQ. The CDR3 totals 14 residues. CDR3 loop: CASGKGQFNYGYTF. The CDR3 coding sequence is TGCGCCAGCGGTAAGGGACAGTTTAACTATGGCTACACCTTC.

This clone has just a few counts. The chain uses TRBV6-5 and TRBJ2-5; 7 nucleotides line up with TRBD1. From germline, CDR1 is MNHEY and CDR2 SVGAGI. This CDR3 comprises 15 residues. V shed 6 bases and J 5 bases; nucleotides not matched to a gene: 12. The CDR3 sequence: CASRKDREPSETQYF. CDR3 sequence (DNA): TGTGCCAGCAGGAAAGACAGGGAACCAAGTGAGACCCAGTACTTC.